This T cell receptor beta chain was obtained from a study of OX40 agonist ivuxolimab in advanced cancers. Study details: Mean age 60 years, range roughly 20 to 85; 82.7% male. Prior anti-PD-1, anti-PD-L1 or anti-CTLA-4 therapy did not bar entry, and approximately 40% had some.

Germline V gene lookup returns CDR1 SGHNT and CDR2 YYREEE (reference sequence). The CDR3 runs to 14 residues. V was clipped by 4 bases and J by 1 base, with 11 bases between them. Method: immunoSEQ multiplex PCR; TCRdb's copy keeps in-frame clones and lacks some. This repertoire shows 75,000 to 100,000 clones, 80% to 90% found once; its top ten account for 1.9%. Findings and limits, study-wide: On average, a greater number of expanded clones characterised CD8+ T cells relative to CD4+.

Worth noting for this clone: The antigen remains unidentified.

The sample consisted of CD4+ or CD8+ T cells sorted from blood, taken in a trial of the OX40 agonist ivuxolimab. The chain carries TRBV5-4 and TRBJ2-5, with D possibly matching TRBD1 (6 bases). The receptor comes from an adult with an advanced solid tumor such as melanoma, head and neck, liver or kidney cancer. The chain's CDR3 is CASSGGHAQETQYF. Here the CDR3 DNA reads TGTGCCAGCAGCGGGGGACATGCCCAAGAGACCCAGTACTTC.